These 20 T cell receptor beta chains were all obtained from the same sample, sequenced in a study of PD-1 blockade in classical Hodgkin lymphoma. The data were produced by immunoSEQ multiplex PCR, yet TCRdb's version contains in-frame clones alone and is incomplete. Among 75,000 to 100,000 clones listed, under 95% were seen once. The time point: cycle 4 day 1 (C4D1), after less than 7 weeks of nivolumab. Every single patient, without exception, relapsed after autologous stem cell transplantation, and brentuximab vedotin exposure varied. The sample here was peripheral blood mononuclear cells (PBMCs), taken before the fourth cycle of nivolumab. These receptors originate from a human donor with classical Hodgkin lymphoma.

The chain recombines TRBV10-1 with TRBJ2-5, with 8 bases lining up with TRBD2. Germline-derived CDR1 and CDR2 are WNHNN and SYGVQD (reference sequence). V was clipped by 3 bases and J by 3 bases; unmatched bases: 9. The CDR3 spans 16 residues. The CDR3 sequence: CASSDGLAGGKETQYF. CDR3 in DNA: TGCGCCAGCAGTGACGGACTTGCGGGGGGAAAAGAGACCCAGTACTTC.

The genes are TRBV6-6 and TRBJ1-1, with D possibly TRBD1 on 5 matching bases. Trimming removed 7 bases from V and 4 bases from J, with 13 bases in between. The CDR3 totals 13 residues. Germline CDR1 is MNHNY and CDR2 is SVGAGI (reference sequence). The CDR3 spells CASTEGVVTEAFF. As DNA, the CDR3 is TGTGCCAGCACCGAAGGGGTGGTCACTGAAGCTTTCTTT.

The rearrangement links TRBV28 to TRBJ1-5; a weak D match, TRBD1 (5 bases). Deletions cut 6 bases from V and 9 bases from J, with 18 bases between. Looked up from germline, CDR1 is MDHEN and CDR2 is SYDVKM. The CDR3 runs to 14 residues. The CDR3 is CASRPTAQRGPQHF. The CDR3 DNA follows: TGTGCCAGCAGACCCACGGCCCAAAGGGGGCCCCAGCATTTT.

This chain uses TRBV19 with TRBJ2-1; 8 bases fit TRBD1. The CDR3 has 15 amino acids. Germline V CDR1 and CDR2: LNHDA, SQIVND (reference sequence). The junction had 13 bases not matched to a gene; V was cut back by 7 bases and J by 8 bases. The CDR3 sequence: CASTKIGQGGDEQFF. The CDR3 DNA sequence: TGTGCCAGTACCAAAATAGGACAGGGCGGGGATGAGCAGTTCTTC.

This chain joins TRBV19 and TRBJ1-1; no clear D. V was trimmed by 5 bases and J by 2 bases, leaving 9 bases between them. The germline V gene encodes CDR1 LNHDA and CDR2 SQIVND (reference sequence). The CDR3 consists of 13 residues. This chain's CDR3 is CASSLGRNTEAFF. As DNA, the CDR3 is TGTGCCAGTAGTTTAGGACGTAACACTGAAGCTTTCTTT.

The CDR3 is CASSFSLDEQYF. CDR3 sequence (DNA): TGTGCCAGCAGTTTCTCGTTGGACGAGCAGTACTTC. The chain uses TRBV28 and TRBJ2-7, with D unresolved. Germline V gene lookup returns CDR1 MDHEN and CDR2 SYDVKM. Trimming took 3 bases from V and 5 from J, leaving 8 bases between them. The CDR3 covers 12 residues.

The chain recombines TRBV5-4 with TRBJ1-5, with TRBD1 as a possible D gene (6 bases). The germline gives CDR1 SGHNT, CDR2 YYREEE (reference sequence). CDR3 size: 14 residues. With 2 bases removed from V and 7 bases from J, the gap between germline ends came to 13 bases. The CDR3 here is CASSFFGGGQPQHF. DNA of the CDR3: TGTGCCAGCAGCTTTTTTGGGGGCGGACAGCCCCAGCATTTT.

Only one count was recorded for this clone. V and J are TRBV27 and TRBJ1-5; 10 nucleotides match TRBD1. J lost 11 bases, V lost 3 bases, and 7 bases had no gene match. CDR1 is MNHEY, CDR2 SMNVEV, per germline (reference sequence). The CDR3 contains 14 residues. Here the CDR3 reads CASSLGTGELAQHF. As DNA, the CDR3 is TGTGCCAGCAGTTTGGGGACAGGGGAGTTGGCCCAGCATTTT.

The CDR3 coding sequence is TGTGCCAGCAGCTTGACTAGTCCTCTTGGCGAGCAGTACTTC. As protein: CASSLTSPLGEQYF. The rearrangement joins TRBV7-2 to TRBJ2-7, with a possible D match to TRBD2 (6 bases). The CDR3 has 14 residues. Germline CDR1 is SGHTA and CDR2 is FQGNSA. V lost 3 bases, J lost 6 bases, and 15 bases lay in between.

The gene calls are TRBV15 and TRBJ2-1; 11 positions match TRBD2. The CDR3 consists of 19 residues. V dropped 7 bases and J dropped 8; count of bases not matched to a gene: 22. The germline gives CDR1 LNHNV, CDR2 YYDKDF (reference sequence). The CDR3 region is CATTESWASGRPPKDEQFF. Here the CDR3 DNA reads TGTGCCACCACCGAGAGCTGGGCTAGCGGGAGGCCGCCAAAGGATGAGCAGTTCTTC.

The V gene is TRBV11-2, the J gene TRBJ1-4, with TRBD1 matching over 9 bases. The ends lost 2 bases at V and 6 bases at J; junction bases unmatched: 16. Germline V gene lookup returns CDR1 SGHAT and CDR2 FQNNGV. There are 19 residues in the CDR3. The CDR3 region is CASSLSAGTGLGRDEKLFF. In DNA form, the CDR3 reads TGTGCCAGCAGCTTATCAGCCGGGACAGGGTTGGGGAGGGATGAAAAACTGTTTTTT. The full variable domain, with the rest looked up from reference TRBV11-2 and TRBJ1-4, is EAGVAQSPRYKIIEKRQSVAFWCNPISGHATLYWYQQILGQGPKLLIQFQNNGVVDDSQLPKDRFSAERLKGVDSTLKIQPAKLEDSAVYLCASSLSAGTGLGRDEKLFFGSGTQLSVL.

The chain has TRBV29-1 and TRBJ2-7, with 11 bases identical to TRBD1. V dropped 6 bases and J dropped 6; count of bases not matched to a gene: 10. The length of the CDR3 is 14 residues. Germline values: CDR1 SQVTM, CDR2 ANQGSEA. CDR3 nucleotide sequence: TGCAGCGTGGTTAACCGGGACAGGGGGGCCGAGCAGTACTTC. This encodes CSVVNRDRGAEQYF.

This chain connects TRBV7-2 to TRBJ2-5, with 12 bases identical to TRBD2. Germline V gene data show CDR1 as SGHTA and CDR2 as FQGNSA. This CDR3 contains 15 residues. J was trimmed by 1 base and V by 6 bases; bases with no gene match: 3. The CDR3 protein is CASRRTSGAQETQYF. The CDR3, as DNA: TGTGCCAGCAGGAGGACTAGCGGGGCCCAAGAGACCCAGTACTTC.

The V call is TRBV6-5, the J call TRBJ1-2; D unresolved. Germline V gene lookup returns CDR1 MNHEY and CDR2 SVGAGI. V was shortened by 6 bases and J by 0 bases, with 8 bases between the two germline ends. This CDR3 has 13 amino acids. CDR3 nucleotides: TGTGCCAGCAGCTCGGGTGCTAACTATGGCTACACCTTC. Translated: CASSSGANYGYTF.

The V and J genes are TRBV28 and TRBJ1-2; D gene ambiguous. The CDR3 spans 14 residues. Trimming shortened V by 3 bases and J by 5 bases, and 13 bases separated the two germline ends. Germline V gene lookup returns CDR1 MDHEN and CDR2 SYDVKM. The CDR3 sequence is CASSLISVGYGYTF. For the CDR3, the DNA is TGTGCCAGCAGTTTGATTAGCGTAGGATATGGCTACACCTTC.

Of note for this clone: This sample also contains other DNA sequences that code for the same CDR3. The V gene is TRBV25-1, the J gene TRBJ2-7; TRBD2 might be the D (5 bases). This CDR3 spans 16 amino acids. Germline values: CDR1 MGHDK, CDR2 SYGVNS. Trimming shortened V by 2 bases and J by 2 bases, and 16 bases separated the two germline ends. The CDR3 DNA reads as TGTGCCAGCAGTGAACTTGGCGGAAAGACTACCTACGAGCAGTACTTC. It yields the protein CASSELGGKTTYEQYF.

This chain links TRBV5-1 with TRBJ1-5; D gene ambiguous. This CDR3 has 14 residues. V was pared by 0 bases and J by 2 bases, with 6 bases between. Germline V gene lookup returns CDR1 SGHRS and CDR2 YFSETQ. The CDR3 DNA is TGCGCCAGCAGCTTGGAGTGGGGCAATCAGCCCCAGCATTTT. Translating it yields CASSLEWGNQPQHF.

This chain uses TRBV5-1 with TRBJ2-6; D is possibly TRBD1 or TRBD2 (5 bases each). Trimming stripped 0 bases from V and 0 bases from J, with 16 bases between. CDR1 and CDR2 from the germline V gene are SGHRS and YFSETQ. This CDR3 comprises 19 residues. CDR3 sequence (DNA): TGCGCCAGCAGCTTGGATCCGGGACCGGTTCTCTCTGGGGCCAACGTCCTGACTTTC. Translation: CASSLDPGPVLSGANVLTF.

This chain uses TRBV7-9 with TRBJ2-1, with 13 bases that match TRBD2. Germline CDR1 reads SEHNR; CDR2 reads FQNEAQ (reference sequence). The CDR3 totals 15 residues. Trimming took 8 bases from V and 6 from J; bases not matched to a gene: 7. CDR3: CASLGTSGILNEQFF. Here the CDR3 DNA reads TGTGCCAGCCTGGGGACTAGCGGGATTCTCAATGAGCAGTTCTTC.

The rearrangement links TRBV28 to TRBJ2-1; TRBD2 matches at 7 bases. Germline trimming cut 7 bases from V and 2 bases from J; bases unmatched to any gene: 8. There are 15 residues in the CDR3. Per the germline V gene, CDR1 is MDHEN and CDR2 is SYDVKM. The CDR3 DNA sequence: TGTGCCAGCACCCTTGGACTAGGGGCCTACAATGAGCAGTTCTTC. Amino acid sequence: CASTLGLGAYNEQFF.